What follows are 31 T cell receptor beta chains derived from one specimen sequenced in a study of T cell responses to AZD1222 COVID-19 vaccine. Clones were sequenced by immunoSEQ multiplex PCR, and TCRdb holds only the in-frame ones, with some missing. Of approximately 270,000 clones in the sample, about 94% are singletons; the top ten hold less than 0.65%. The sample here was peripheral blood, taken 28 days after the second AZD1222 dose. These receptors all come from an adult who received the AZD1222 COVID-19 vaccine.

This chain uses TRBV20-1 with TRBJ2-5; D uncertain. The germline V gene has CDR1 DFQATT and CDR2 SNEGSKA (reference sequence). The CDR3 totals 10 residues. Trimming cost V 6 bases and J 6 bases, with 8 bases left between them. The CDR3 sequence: CSARRKTQYF. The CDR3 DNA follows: TGCAGTGCCCGAAGGAAGACCCAGTACTTC.

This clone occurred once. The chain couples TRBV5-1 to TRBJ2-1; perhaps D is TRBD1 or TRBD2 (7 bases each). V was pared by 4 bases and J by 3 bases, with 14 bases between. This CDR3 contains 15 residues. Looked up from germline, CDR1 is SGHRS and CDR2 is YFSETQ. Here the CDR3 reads CASSGLGTDYNEQFF. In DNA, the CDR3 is TGCGCCAGCAGCGGACTAGGGACAGACTACAATGAGCAGTTCTTC.

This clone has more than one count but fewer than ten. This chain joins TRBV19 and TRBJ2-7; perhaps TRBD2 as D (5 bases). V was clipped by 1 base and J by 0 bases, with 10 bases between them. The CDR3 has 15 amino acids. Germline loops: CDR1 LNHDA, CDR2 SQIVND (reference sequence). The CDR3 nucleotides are TGTGCCAGTAGTATAGGGCCGGGAAGCTCCTACGAGCAGTACTTC. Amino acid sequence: CASSIGPGSSYEQYF. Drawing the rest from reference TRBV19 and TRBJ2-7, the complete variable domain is DGGITQSPKYLFRKEGQNVTLSCEQNLNHDAMYWYRQDPGQGLRLIYYSQIVNDFQKGDIAEGYSVSREKKESFPLTVTSAQKNPTAFYLCASSIGPGSSYEQYFGPGTRLTVT.

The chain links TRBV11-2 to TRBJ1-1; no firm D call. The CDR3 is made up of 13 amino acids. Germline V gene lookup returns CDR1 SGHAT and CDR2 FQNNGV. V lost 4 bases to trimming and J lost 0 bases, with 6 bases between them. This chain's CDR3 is CASSSGMNTEAFF. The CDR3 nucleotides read TGTGCCAGCAGCTCCGGGATGAACACTGAAGCTTTCTTT.

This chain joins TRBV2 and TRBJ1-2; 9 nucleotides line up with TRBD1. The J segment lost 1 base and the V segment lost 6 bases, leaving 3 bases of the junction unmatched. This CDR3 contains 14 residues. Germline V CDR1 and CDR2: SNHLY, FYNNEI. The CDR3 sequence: CASRRDRVNYGYTF. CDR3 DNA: TGTGCCAGCAGGCGGGACAGGGTTAACTATGGCTACACCTTC.

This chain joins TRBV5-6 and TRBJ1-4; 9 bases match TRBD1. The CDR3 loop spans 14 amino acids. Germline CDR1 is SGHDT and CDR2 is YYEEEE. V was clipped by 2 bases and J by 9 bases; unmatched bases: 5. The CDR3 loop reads CASSFGTGTQKLFF. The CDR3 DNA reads TGTGCCAGCAGCTTTGGGACAGGGACCCAAAAACTGTTTTTT.

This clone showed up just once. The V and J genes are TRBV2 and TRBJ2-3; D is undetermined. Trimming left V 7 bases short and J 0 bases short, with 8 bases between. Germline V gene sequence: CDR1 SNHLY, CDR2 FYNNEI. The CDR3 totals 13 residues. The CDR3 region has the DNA TGTGCCAGCAACACCATAAGCACAGATACGCAGTATTTT. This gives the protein CASNTISTDTQYF.

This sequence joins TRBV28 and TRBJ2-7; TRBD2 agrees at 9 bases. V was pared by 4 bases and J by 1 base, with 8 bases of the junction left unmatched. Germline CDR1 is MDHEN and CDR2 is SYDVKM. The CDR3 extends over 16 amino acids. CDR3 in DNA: TGTGCCAGCAGTTATAGTCGCGGGAGGGGGTCCTACGAGCAGTACTTC. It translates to CASSYSRGRGSYEQYF.

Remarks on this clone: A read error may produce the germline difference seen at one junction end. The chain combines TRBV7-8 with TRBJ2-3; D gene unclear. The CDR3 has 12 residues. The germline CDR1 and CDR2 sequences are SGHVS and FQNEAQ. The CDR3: CASSLEAVPNCF. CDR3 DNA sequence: TGTGCCAGCAGCTTAGAAGCAGTTCCCAATTGTTTT.

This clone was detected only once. The CDR3 coding sequence is TGTGCCAGCAGCTTGACAGGGTATAATTCACCCCTCCACTTT. Translating gives CASSLTGYNSPLHF. The gene calls are TRBV7-9 and TRBJ1-6; 7 nucleotides agree with TRBD1. The CDR3 totals 14 residues. Germline V CDR1 and CDR2: SEHNR, FQNEAQ (reference sequence). Germline trimming cut 3 bases from V and 4 bases from J; bases unmatched to any gene: 0.

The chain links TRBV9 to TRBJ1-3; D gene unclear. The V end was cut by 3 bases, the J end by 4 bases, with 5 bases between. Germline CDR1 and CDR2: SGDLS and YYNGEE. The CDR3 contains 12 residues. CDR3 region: CASSGGGNTIYF. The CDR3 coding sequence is TGTGCCAGCAGCGGAGGAGGAAACACCATATATTTT.

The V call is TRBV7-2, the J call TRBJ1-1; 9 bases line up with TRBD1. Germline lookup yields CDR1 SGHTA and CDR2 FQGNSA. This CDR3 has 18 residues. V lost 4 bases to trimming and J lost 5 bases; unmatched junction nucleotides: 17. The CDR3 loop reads CASSSHSTGGGRRTEAFF. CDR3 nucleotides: TGTGCCAGCAGCTCGCATAGTACAGGGGGCGGGCGGCGAACTGAAGCTTTCTTT.

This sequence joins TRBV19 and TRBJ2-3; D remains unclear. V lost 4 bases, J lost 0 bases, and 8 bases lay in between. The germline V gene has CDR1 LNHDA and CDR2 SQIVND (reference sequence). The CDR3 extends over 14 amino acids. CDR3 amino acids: CASSTALSTDTQYF. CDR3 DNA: TGTGCCAGTAGTACTGCACTCAGCACAGATACGCAGTATTTT. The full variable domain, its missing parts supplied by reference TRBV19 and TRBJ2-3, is DGGITQSPKYLFRKEGQNVTLSCEQNLNHDAMYWYRQDPGQGLRLIYYSQIVNDFQKGDIAEGYSVSREKKESFPLTVTSAQKNPTAFYLCASSTALSTDTQYFGPGTRLTVL.

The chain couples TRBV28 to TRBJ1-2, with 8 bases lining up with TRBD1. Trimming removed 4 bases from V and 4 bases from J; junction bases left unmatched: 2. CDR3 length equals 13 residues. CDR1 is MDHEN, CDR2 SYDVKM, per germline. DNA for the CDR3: TGTGCCAGCAGTTCACAGGGGGTCTATGGCTACACCTTC. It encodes CASSSQGVYGYTF.

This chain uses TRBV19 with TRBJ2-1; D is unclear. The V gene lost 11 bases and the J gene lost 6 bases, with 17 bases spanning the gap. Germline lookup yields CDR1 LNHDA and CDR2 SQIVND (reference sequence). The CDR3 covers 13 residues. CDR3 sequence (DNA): TGTGCCGCCCCTCCCAGACCCGGCAATGAGCAGTTCTTC. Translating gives CAAPPRPGNEQFF. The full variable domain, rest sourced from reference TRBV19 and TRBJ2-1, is DGGITQSPKYLFRKEGQNVTLSCEQNLNHDAMYWYRQDPGQGLRLIYYSQIVNDFQKGDIAEGYSVSREKKESFPLTVTSAQKNPTAFYLCAAPPRPGNEQFFGPGTRLTVL.

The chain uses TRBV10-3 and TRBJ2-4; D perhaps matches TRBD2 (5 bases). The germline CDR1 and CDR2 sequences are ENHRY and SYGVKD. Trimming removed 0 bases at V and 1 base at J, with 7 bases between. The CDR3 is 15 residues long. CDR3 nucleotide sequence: TGTGCCATCAGTGAGTCGAGAGGGGCCAAAAACATTCAGTACTTC. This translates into CAISESRGAKNIQYF.

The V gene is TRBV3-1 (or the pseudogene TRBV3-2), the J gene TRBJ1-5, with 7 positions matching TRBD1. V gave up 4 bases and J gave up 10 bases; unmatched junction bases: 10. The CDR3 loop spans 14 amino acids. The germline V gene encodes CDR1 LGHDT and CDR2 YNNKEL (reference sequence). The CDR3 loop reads CASSLTGTTSPQHF. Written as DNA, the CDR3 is TGTGCCAGCAGCCTGACAGGGACTACGAGCCCCCAGCATTTT.

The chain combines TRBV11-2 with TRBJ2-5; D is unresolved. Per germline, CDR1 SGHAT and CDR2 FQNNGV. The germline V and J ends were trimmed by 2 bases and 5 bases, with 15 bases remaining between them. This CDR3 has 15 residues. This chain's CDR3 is CASSLQYSAAETQYF. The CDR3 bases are TGTGCCAGCAGCTTACAATATTCTGCAGCCGAGACCCAGTACTTC.

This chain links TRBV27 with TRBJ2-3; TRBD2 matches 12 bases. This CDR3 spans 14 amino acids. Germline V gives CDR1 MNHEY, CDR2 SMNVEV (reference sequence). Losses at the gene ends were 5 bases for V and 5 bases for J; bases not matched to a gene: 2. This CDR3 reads CASSLAGGIDTQYF. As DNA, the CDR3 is TGTGCCAGCAGTCTAGCGGGAGGGATAGATACGCAGTATTTT.

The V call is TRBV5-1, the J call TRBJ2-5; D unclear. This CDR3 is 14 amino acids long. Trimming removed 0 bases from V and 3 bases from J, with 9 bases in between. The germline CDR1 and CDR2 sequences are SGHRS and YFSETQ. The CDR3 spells CASSLAPIKETQYF. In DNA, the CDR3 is TGCGCCAGCAGCTTGGCGCCGATTAAAGAGACCCAGTACTTC.

The CDR3 nucleotides are TGTGCCAGCAGCTTATTCAGAAGGTACGAGCAGTTCTTC. This translates into CASSLFRRYEQFF. The V gene is TRBV7-2, the J gene TRBJ2-1; no definite D call. V dropped 2 bases and J dropped 10 bases, with 12 bases sitting between them. Germline V gives CDR1 SGHTA, CDR2 FQGNSA. This CDR3 region has 13 residues.

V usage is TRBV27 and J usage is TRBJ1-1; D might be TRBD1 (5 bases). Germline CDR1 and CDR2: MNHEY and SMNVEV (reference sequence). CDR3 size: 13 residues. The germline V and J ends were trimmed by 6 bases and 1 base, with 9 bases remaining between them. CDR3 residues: CASRVRGNTEAFF. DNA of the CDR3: TGTGCCAGCAGGGTTAGGGGGAACACTGAAGCTTTCTTT.

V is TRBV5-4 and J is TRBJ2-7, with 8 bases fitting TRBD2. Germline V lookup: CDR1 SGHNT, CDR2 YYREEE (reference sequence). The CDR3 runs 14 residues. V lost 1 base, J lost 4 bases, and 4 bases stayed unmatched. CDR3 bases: TGTGCCAGCAGCTTGCGGGAGGGGGTGTACGAGCAGTACTTC. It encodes CASSLREGVYEQYF.

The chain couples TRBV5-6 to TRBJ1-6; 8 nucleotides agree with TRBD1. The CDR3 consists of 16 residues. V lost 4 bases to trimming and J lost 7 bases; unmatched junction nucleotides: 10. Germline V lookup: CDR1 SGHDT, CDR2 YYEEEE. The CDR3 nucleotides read TGTGCCAGCAGCATAGCCCCGGACAGGGCGAATTCACCCCTCCACTTT. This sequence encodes CASSIAPDRANSPLHF. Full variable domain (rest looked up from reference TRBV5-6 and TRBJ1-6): DAGVTQSPTHLIKTRGQQVTLRCSPKSGHDTVSWYQQALGQGPQFIFQYYEEEERQRGNFPDRFSGHQFPNYSSELNVNALLLGDSALYLCASSIAPDRANSPLHFGNGTRLTVT.

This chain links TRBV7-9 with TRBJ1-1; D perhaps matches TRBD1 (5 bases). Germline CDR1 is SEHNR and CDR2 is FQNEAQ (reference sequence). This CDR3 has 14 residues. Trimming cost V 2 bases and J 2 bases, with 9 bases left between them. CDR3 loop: CASSLQGTNTEAFF. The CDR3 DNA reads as TGTGCCAGCAGCTTACAGGGAACTAACACTGAAGCTTTCTTT.

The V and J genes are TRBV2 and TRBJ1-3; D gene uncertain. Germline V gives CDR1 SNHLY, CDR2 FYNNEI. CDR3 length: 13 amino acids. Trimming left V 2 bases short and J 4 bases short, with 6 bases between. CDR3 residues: CASSEWLGNTIYF. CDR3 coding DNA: TGTGCCAGCAGTGAATGGCTGGGAAACACCATATATTTT.

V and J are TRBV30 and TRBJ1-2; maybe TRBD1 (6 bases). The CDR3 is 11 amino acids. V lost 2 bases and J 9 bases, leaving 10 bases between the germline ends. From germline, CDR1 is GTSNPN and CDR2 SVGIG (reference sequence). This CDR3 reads CAWSWGASYTF. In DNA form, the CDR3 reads TGTGCCTGGAGTTGGGGGGCTAGCTACACCTTC. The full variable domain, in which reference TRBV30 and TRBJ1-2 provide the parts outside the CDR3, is SQTIHQWPATLVQPVGSPLSLECTVEGTSNPNLYWYRQAAGRGLQLLFYSVGIGQISSEVPQNLSASRPQDRQFILSSKKLLLSDSGFYLCAWSWGASYTFGSGTRLTVV.

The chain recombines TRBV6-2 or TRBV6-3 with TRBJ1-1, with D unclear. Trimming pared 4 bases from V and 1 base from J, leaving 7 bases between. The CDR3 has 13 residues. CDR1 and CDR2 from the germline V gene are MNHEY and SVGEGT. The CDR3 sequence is CASSWDTNTEAFF. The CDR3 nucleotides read TGTGCCAGCAGTTGGGATACGAACACTGAAGCTTTCTTT.

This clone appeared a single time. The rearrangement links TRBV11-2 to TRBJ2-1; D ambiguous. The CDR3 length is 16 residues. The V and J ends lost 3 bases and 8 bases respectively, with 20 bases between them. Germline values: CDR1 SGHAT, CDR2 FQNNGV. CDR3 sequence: CASSLKIISPNDEQFF. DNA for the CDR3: TGTGCCAGCAGCTTGAAGATTATTAGCCCGAACGATGAGCAGTTCTTC.

The CDR3: CASGDGRAYEQYF. In DNA, the CDR3 is TGTGCCAGTGGGGACGGGCGGGCCTACGAGCAGTACTTC. J is TRBJ2-7 and V is TRBV19; TRBD1 or TRBD2 may be the D gene (5 bases each). In germline, CDR1 is LNHDA, CDR2 SQIVND (reference sequence). CDR3 length equals 13 residues. V lost 8 bases to trimming and J lost 2 bases, with 13 bases between them.

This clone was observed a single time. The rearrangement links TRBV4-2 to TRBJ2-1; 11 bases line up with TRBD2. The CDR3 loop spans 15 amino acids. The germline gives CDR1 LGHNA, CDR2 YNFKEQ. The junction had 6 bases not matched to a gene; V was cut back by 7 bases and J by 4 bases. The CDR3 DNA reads TGTGCCAGCACCAGGACTAGCGGGCAATACAATGAGCAGTTCTTC. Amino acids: CASTRTSGQYNEQFF.